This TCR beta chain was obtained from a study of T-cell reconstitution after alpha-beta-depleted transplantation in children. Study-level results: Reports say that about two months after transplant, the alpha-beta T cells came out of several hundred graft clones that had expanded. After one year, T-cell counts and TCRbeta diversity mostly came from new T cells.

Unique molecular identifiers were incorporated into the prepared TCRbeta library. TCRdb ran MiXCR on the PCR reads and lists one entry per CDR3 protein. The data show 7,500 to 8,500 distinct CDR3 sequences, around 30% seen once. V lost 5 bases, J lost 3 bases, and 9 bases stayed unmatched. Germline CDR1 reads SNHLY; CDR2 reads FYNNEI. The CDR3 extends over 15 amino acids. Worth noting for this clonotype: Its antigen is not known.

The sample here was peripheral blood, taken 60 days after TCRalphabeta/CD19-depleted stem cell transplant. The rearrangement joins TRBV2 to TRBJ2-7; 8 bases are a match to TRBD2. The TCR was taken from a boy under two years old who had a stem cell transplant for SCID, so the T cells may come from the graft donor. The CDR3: CASSRRPGLGYEQYF. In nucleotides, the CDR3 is TGTGCCAGCAGTCGAAGACCGGGACTAGGCTACGAGCAGTACTTC.